This entry describes one T cell receptor (beta chain). These data belong to a study of CD8 T cells in Susac syndrome. From blood CD8+ and CD4+ T cells, the TCR beta chain was sequenced. Negative isolation was applied to CD8+ and CD4+ T cells, and FACS enrichment was applied to TEMRA cells. Random hexamers primed reverse transcription of about 0.45 to 1 ug RNA. An immunoSEQ multiplex PCR generated amplified TCR beta CDR3 products spanning 54 Vbeta and 13 Jbeta. TCRdb processed the immunoSEQ multiplex PCR reads anew with MiXCR; each CDR3 protein has one entry. The repertoire holds roughly 140,000 distinct CDR3 sequences, with just under 95% as singletons. V shed 5 bases, J shed 5 bases, and the junction held 6 bases outside the gene matches. The CDR3 covers 13 residues. The germline V gene has CDR1 SQVTM and CDR2 ANQGSEA.

The receptor comes from a human donor with multiple sclerosis. V is TRBV29-1 and J is TRBJ1-2, with 9 bases aligning to TRBD1. What was sequenced was CD8+ T cells from PBMCs. The CDR3 here is CSVPPDRGYGYTF. CDR3 DNA: TGCAGCGTTCCACCGGACAGGGGTTATGGCTACACCTTC.